This record concerns one TCR beta chain sequence. Its target antigen remains unknown. The sample holds no much larger clone one base away, and base qualities are not on file. The CDR3 regions of human TCRbeta chains were subjected to immunosequencing. As for the original processing: TCRs in the repertoires were matched against a reference library of SARS-CoV-2-specific TCRs that had been generated with the MIRA antigen-specificity platform. Breadth was defined as the fraction of unique TCRs that were SARS-CoV-2-associated. Depth was defined as the fraction of total T cells that were SARS-CoV-2-associated. Using the MIRA data, each spike-specific TCR was mapped to the spike region that the TCR reacts to and placed in a CD4 or CD8 class. Log10-transformed breadth and depth values were compared by one-way ANOVA with Sidak's multiple comparisons tests. TCRdb's version of the immuneACCESS table is confined to in-frame rearrangements and falls short of the full clone set. An unresolved V gene accounts for under half of the shortfall where checked; the remainder is of unknown origin. The D gene and trimming were derived from the DNA, and the V and J assignments and clone size from that table. Counted in this sample were under 200,000 clones; about 93% of them appeared once. The ten largest clonotypes hold about 0.64% of the sample.

Taken with the paper, the label for time point translates to: baseline before first vaccination. Samples from vaccinated people were obtained from the UK trials COV001 and COV002, which included a single-blind randomized controlled phase 2/3 trial of AZD1222 (ChAdOx1 nCoV-19) in healthy adults. For TCRbeta chain sequencing, PBMC samples were collected from trial participants at day 0 and at day 28 after the second dose. The CDR3, from cysteine to phenylalanine, totals 14 residues. Only the CDR3 region is kept as DNA, spanning 42 bases read in frame from base 1. V was cut back by 3 bases and J by 0 bases, leaving a gap of 10 bases between them. The germline V gene (reference sequence) specifies SGHKS as CDR1 and YYEKEE as CDR2. The data stem from a study of T cell responses to AZD1222 COVID-19 vaccine (dated by TCRdb to about 2021). Regarding the complete study: Because spike-specific TCR depth and breadth did not differ between the two schedules, AZD1222 recipients who got a second dose at roughly 4 weeks were pooled with those who got a second dose at roughly 12 weeks. A total of just over 230 trial participants underwent TCR sequencing, of whom 200 to 220 had received two doses of AZD1222 and some 26 had received two doses of the MenACWY control vaccine. Trial participants were enrolled into age subgroups of 18-55, 56-69 and 70-plus years, which contained 148, 28 and 57 TCR-sequenced participants, respectively.

The research as a whole found: Vaccine-associated CD4 TCRs spanned the whole spike protein, with dominant responses in regions 160-218 and 743-854. Participants were mostly white British and included more females than males, and it was suggested by the authors that clonal diversity may have been underestimated. In the small 56-69-year group, the increase in depth fell short of significance, most likely because of low power. Reportedly, almost half of the unique spike-specific TCRs recognized epitopes lying outside the regions that are mutated in the B.1.351 and B.1.1.7 variants. Spike-specific TCR breadth and depth rose significantly after two AZD1222 doses compared with day 0 and with MenACWY recipients. Because no samples from the day 14 peak response were available, repertoires could be characterized only after the peak T cell response. Conclusions about previously exposed vaccinees were limited because only six AZD1222 recipients were SARS-CoV-2 seropositive at baseline.

This specimen was peripheral blood, taken on day 0 of AZD1222 vaccination. This clonotype was obtained from an adult in good health. The chain was built from TRBV5-5 and TRBJ2-7; the D gene is perhaps TRBD1, from 6 matching bases. The sequenced DNA is TGTGCCAGCAGCTCCCGGACAGCCTCCTACGAGCAGTACTTC. Its product reads: CASSSRTASYEQYF.